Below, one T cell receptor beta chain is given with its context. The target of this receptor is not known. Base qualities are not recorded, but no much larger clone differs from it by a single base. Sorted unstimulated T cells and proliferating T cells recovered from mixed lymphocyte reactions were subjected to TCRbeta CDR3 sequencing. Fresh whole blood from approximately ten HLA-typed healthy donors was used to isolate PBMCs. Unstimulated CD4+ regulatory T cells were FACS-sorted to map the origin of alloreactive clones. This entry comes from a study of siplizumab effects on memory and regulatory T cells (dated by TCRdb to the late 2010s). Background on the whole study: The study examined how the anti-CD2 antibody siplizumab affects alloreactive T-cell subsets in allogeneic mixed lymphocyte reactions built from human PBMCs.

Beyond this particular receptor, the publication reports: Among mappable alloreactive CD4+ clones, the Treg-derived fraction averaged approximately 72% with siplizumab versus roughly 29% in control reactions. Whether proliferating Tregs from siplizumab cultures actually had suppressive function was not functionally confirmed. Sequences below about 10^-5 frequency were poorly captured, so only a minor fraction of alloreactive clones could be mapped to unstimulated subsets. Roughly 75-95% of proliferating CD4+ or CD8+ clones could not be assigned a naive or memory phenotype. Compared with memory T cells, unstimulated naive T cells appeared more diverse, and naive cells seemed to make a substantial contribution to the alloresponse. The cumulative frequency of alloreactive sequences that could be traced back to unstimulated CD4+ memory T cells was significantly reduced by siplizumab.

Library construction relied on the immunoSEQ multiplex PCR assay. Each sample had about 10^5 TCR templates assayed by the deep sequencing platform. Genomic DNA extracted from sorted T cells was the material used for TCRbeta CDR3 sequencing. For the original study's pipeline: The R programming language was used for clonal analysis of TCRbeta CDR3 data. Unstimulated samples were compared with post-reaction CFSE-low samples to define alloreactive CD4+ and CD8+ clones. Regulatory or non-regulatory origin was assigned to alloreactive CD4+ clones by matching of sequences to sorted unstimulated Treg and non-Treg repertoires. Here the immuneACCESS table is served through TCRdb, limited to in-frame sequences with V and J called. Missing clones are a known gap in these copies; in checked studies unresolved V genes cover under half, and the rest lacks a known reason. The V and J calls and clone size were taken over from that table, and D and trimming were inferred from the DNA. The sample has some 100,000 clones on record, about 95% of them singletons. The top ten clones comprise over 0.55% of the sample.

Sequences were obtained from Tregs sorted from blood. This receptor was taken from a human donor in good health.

The CDR3 here reads CASSPAAVSTDTQYF. The nucleotide sequence reads as follows: TGCGCCAGCAGCCCCGCGGCAGTTAGCACAGATACGCAGTATTTT. Rearrangement joined TRBV5-1 to TRBJ2-3; confidence is insufficient to name the D gene. The cysteine opens and the phenylalanine closes a CDR3 of 15 amino acids. Of the read, only the CDR3 DNA is kept; its 45 bases are in frame from base 1. Deletion took 4 bases off V and 0 bases off J, with a span of 12 bases between the germline ends. Via the germline V gene, CDR1 is SGHRS and CDR2 YFSETQ.